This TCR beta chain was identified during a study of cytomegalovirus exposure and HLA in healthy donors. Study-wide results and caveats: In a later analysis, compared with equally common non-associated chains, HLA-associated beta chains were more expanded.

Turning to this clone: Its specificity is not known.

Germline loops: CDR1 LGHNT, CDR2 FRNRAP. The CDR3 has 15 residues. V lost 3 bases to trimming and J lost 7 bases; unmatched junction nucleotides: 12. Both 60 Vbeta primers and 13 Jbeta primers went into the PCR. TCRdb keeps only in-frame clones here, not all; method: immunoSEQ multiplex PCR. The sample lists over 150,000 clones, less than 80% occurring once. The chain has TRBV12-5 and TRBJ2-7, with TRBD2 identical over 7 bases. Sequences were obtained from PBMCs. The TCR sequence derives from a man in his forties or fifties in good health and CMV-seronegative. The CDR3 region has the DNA TGTGCTAGTGGTTTTCTCCAGGGAGGGCTTGAGGAGCAGTACTTC. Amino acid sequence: CASGFLQGGLEEQYF.